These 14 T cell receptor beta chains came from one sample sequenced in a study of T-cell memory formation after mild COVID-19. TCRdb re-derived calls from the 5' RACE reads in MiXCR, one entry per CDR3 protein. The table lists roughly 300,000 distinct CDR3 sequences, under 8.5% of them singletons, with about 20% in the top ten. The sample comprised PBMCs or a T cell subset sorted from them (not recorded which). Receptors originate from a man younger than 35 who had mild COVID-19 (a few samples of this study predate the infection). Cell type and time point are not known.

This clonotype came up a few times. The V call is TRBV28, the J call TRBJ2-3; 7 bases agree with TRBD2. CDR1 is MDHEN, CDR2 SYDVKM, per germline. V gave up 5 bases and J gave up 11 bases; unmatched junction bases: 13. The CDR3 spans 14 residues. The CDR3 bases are TGTGCCAGCAGTCCCGGTCTAGCGGTACTTCGGCAGTATTTT. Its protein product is CASSPGLAVLRQYF.

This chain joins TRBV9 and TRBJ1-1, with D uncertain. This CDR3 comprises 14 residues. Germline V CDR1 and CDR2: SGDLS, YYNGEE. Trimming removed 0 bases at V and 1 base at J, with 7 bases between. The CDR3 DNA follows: TGTGCCAGCAGCGTAGGGCAGCAGAACACTGAAGCTTTCTTT. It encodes CASSVGQQNTEAFF.

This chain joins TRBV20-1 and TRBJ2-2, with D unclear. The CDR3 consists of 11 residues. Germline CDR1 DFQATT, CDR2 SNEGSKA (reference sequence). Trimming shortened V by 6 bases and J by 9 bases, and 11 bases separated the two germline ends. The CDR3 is CSAAPFWELFF. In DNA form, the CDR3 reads TGCAGTGCAGCGCCCTTCTGGGAGCTGTTTTTT.

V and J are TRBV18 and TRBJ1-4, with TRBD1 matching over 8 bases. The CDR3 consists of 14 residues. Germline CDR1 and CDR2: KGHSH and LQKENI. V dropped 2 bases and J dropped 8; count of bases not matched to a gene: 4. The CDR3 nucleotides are TGTGCCAGCTCACCAACGGACAGGGACGAAAAACTGTTTTTT. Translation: CASSPTDRDEKLFF.

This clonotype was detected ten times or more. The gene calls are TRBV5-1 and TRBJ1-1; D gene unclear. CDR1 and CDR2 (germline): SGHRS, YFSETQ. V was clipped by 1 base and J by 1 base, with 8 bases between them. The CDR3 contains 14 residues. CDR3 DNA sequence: TGCGCCAGCAGCTTGTCGAGGTCGAACACTGAAGCTTTCTTT. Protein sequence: CASSLSRSNTEAFF.

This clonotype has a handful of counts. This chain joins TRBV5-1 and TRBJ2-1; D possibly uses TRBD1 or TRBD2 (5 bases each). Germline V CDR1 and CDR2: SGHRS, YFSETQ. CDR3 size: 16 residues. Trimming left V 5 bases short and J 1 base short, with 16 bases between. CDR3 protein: CASSRNRDPSYNEQFF. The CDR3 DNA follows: TGCGCCAGCAGTAGAAACCGGGACCCGTCCTACAATGAGCAGTTCTTC.

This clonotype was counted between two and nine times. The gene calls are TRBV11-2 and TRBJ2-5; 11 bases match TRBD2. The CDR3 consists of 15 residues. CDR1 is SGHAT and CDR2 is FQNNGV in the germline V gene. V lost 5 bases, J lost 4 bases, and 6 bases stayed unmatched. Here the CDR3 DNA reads TGTGCCAGCAGCCCGGGACTAGCGGTCGGAGAGACCCAGTACTTC. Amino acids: CASSPGLAVGETQYF.

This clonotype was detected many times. Here the CDR3 DNA reads TGTGCCAGCAGCTTACACGGACAGACGGCTGATAGGGAGACCCAGTACTTC. As protein: CASSLHGQTADRETQYF. This rearrangement joins TRBV7-8 to TRBJ2-5; weak D call: TRBD1 (6 bases). V was cut by 2 bases and J by 5 bases, with 21 bases left in between. From germline, CDR1 is SGHVS and CDR2 FQNEAQ. The CDR3 loop spans 17 amino acids. Based on the CDR3 plus reference TRBV7-8 and TRBJ2-5, the full variable domain is GAGVSQSPRYKVAKRGQDVALRCDPISGHVSLFWYQQALGQGPEFLTYFQNEAQLDKSGLPSDRFFAERPEGSVSTLKIQRTQQEDSAVYLCASSLHGQTADRETQYFGPGTRLLVL.

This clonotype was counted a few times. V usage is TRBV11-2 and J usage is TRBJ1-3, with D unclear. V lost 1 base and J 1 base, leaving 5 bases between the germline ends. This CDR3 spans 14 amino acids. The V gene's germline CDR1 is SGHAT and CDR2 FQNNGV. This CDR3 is CASSLGRSGNTIYF. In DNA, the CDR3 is TGTGCCAGCAGCTTAGGGCGGTCTGGAAACACCATATATTTT.

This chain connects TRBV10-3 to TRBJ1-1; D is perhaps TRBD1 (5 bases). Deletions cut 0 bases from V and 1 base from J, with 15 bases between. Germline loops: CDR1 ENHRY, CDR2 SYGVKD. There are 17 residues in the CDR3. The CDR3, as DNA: TGTGCCATCAGTGAGTCGATTTCCGGGACGGGGAACACTGAAGCTTTCTTT. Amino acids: CAISESISGTGNTEAFF.

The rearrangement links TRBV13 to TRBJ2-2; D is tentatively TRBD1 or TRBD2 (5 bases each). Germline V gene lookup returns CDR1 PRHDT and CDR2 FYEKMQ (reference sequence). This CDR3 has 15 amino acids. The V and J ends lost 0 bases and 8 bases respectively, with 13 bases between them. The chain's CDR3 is CASSLGRQLAGELFF. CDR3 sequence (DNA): TGTGCCAGCAGCTTAGGCCGACAGCTAGCTGGGGAGCTGTTTTTT.

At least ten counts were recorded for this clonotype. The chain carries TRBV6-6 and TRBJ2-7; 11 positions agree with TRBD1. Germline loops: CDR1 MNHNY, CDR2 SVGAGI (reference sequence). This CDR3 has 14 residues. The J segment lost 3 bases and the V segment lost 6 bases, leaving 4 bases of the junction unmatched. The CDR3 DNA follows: TGTGCCAGCAGAACCGGGACAGGGGGCTACGAGCAGTACGTC. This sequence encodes CASRTGTGGYEQYV.

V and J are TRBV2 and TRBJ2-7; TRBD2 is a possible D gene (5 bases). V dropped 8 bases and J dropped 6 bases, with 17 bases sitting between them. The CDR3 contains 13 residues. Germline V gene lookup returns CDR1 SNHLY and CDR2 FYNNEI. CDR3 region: CASSIQLDLEQYV. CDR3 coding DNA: TGTGCCAGCTCGATTCAACTAGATCTCGAGCAGTACGTC.

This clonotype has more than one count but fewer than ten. The CDR3: CATSDTAGPNYGYTF. DNA of the CDR3: TGTGCCACCAGTGATACCGCCGGACCTAACTATGGCTACACCTTC. This chain connects TRBV24-1 to TRBJ1-2; D unclear. This CDR3 spans 15 amino acids. V lost 3 bases and J lost 0, with 10 bases in between. The germline V gene encodes CDR1 KGHDR and CDR2 SFDVKD.